A selection of T cell receptor beta chains follows, all from one sample in a study of early stage breast cancer tumors. Data came from immunoSEQ multiplex PCR; TCRdb stores just in-frame clones and leaves some out. The sample consists of about 69,000 clones, about 85% of them appearing once. Material: blood. These receptors all stem from a person aged 40-50 years with breast cancer. Each CDR3 is given with its conserved first and last residue. D genes are given only for firm matches. Size is stated for part of the rows, as once, few or many counts, or as a class when the clone is expanded.

DNA: TGTGCCAGCAGTCCCTCAGGACCTGAAGCTTTCTTT
CDR3: CASSPSGPEAFF
size: .
D: .
V: TRBV28
J: TRBJ1-1

DNA: TGTGCCAGCAGCTTAGCGGGAGGAGGCTACGAGCAGTACTTC
CDR3: CASSLAGGGYEQYF
size: .
D: .
V: TRBV7-8
J: TRBJ2-7

DNA: TGTGCCAGCAGCTTTGGAATGGGGACAGGGAATACTGAAGCTTTCTTT
CDR3: CASSFGMGTGNTEAFF
size: .
D: TRBD1
V: TRBV5-8
J: TRBJ1-1

DNA: TGTGCCAGTAGACCCGGGACAGACTACGAGCAGTACTTC
CDR3: CASRPGTDYEQYF
size: few
D: TRBD1
V: TRBV19
J: TRBJ2-7

DNA: TGTGCCAGCAGTGCCGGCCACAGGGGGTTCTATGGCTACACCTTC
CDR3: CASSAGHRGFYGYTF
size: .
D: TRBD1
V: TRBV27
J: TRBJ1-2

DNA: TGTGCCAGTAGTCCTCGACAGGGTACTCAGCCCCAGCATTTT
CDR3: CASSPRQGTQPQHF
size: few
D: TRBD1
V: TRBV19
J: TRBJ1-5

DNA: TGTGCCAGCAGCCGGGGGGCAGGGGGACCCGAGCAGTACTTC
CDR3: CASSRGAGGPEQYF
size: .
D: .
V: TRBV7-9
J: TRBJ2-7

DNA: TGTGCCAGCAGCGTATCTGGAGGTTATACAGATACGCAGTATTTT
CDR3: CASSVSGGYTDTQYF
size: .
D: .
V: TRBV9
J: TRBJ2-3

DNA: TGTGCCAGCAGCTTACAGGGTTCGGACACTGAAGCTTTCTTT
CDR3: CASSLQGSDTEAFF
size: .
D: .
V: TRBV11-3
J: TRBJ1-1

DNA: TGTGCCAGCACCACCGGGGGCAATTCACCCCTCCACTTT
CDR3: CASTTGGNSPLHF
size: .
D: .
V: TRBV6-1
J: TRBJ1-6

DNA: TGTGCCACCAGCAGAGGTGGCACAAGAAATGAAAAACTGTTTTTT
CDR3: CATSRGGTRNEKLFF
size: few
D: .
V: TRBV15
J: TRBJ1-4

DNA: TGTGCCAGCAGCCTAACAGGTTACACTGAAGCTTTCTTT
CDR3: CASSLTGYTEAFF
size: .
D: .
V: TRBV27
J: TRBJ1-1

DNA: TGTGCCAGCAGCTTAGGGCTAGCGTCCTACGAGCAGTACTTC
CDR3: CASSLGLASYEQYF
size: .
D: .
V: TRBV7-6
J: TRBJ2-7

DNA: TGCGCCAGCAGCTCAAAACTAGCGGCCAACTACAATGAGCAGTTCTTC
CDR3: CASSSKLAANYNEQFF
size: .
D: TRBD2
V: TRBV5-1
J: TRBJ2-1

DNA: TGTGCCAGCAGCCCCCAGGGGGACACTGAAGCTTTCTTT
CDR3: CASSPQGDTEAFF
size: .
D: TRBD1
V: TRBV7-9
J: TRBJ1-1

DNA: TGTGCCAGCAGAGTGGGACAGGGGGCGGTTGAGCAGTACTTC
CDR3: CASRVGQGAVEQYF
size: .
D: TRBD1
V: TRBV28
J: TRBJ2-7

DNA: TGTGCCAGCAGCCCTACTAGCGGGAAAGATACGCAGTATTTT
CDR3: CASSPTSGKDTQYF
size: .
D: TRBD2
V: TRBV28
J: TRBJ2-3

DNA: TGTGCCAGCAAACCCGGGACAGGGTCTGAAAAACTGTTTTTT
CDR3: CASKPGTGSEKLFF
size: .
D: TRBD1
V: TRBV6-5
J: TRBJ1-4

DNA: TGTGCCAGCAGTTACTACAATGAAAAACTGTTTTTT
CDR3: CASSYYNEKLFF
size: .
D: .
V: TRBV28
J: TRBJ1-4

DNA: TGTGCCAGCAGCTTAGGGTCGAAGAGGGACGAGCAGTACTTC
CDR3: CASSLGSKRDEQYF
size: .
D: .
V: TRBV5-6
J: TRBJ2-7

DNA: TGTGCCAGTAGTTTGAGGGGGCGTTGGAACACTGAAGCTTTCTTT
CDR3: CASSLRGRWNTEAFF
size: .
D: TRBD1
V: TRBV19
J: TRBJ1-1

DNA: TGTGCCAGCAGTCAGACACGGACGGATAGCAATCAGCCCCAGCATTTT
CDR3: CASSQTRTDSNQPQHF
size: .
D: .
V: TRBV6-6
J: TRBJ1-5

DNA: TGTGCCAGCAGCCCAAGCGGGAAGCCGTACGAGCAGTACTTC
CDR3: CASSPSGKPYEQYF
size: .
D: TRBD2
V: TRBV9
J: TRBJ2-7

DNA: TGTGCCAGCAGCCCAGGGATCCAGCCCCAGCATTTT
CDR3: CASSPGIQPQHF
size: .
D: .
V: TRBV28
J: TRBJ1-5

DNA: TGTGCCAGCGGCGTAGCCTGGGGAGCGGACTACGAGCAGTACTTC
CDR3: CASGVAWGADYEQYF
size: .
D: .
V: TRBV27
J: TRBJ2-7

DNA: TGTGCCAGCAGCAATAGTCCCGGGACTAGCGGGAGGGCCTCCGGTTGTTTCTGTGAGCAGTTCTTC
CDR3: CASSNSPGTSGRASGCFCEQFF
size: .
D: .
V: TRBV21-1
J: TRBJ2-1

DNA: TGTGCCAGCAGGAAAGGGGTGGCGGGTCAGCCCCAGCATTTT
CDR3: CASRKGVAGQPQHF
size: .
D: .
V: TRBV28
J: TRBJ1-5

DNA: TGTGCCAGCAGCATGGGACAGGGGACTAACTATGGCTACACCTTC
CDR3: CASSMGQGTNYGYTF
size: few
D: TRBD1
V: TRBV7-9
J: TRBJ1-2

DNA: TGTGCCAGCAGTCTAGAAGGACAGTACAATCAGCCCCAGCATTTT
CDR3: CASSLEGQYNQPQHF
size: .
D: .
V: TRBV28
J: TRBJ1-5

DNA: TGTGCCAGCAGCCATATCCTAGCGGGAGTCCATGAGCAGTTCTTC
CDR3: CASSHILAGVHEQFF
size: .
D: TRBD2
V: TRBV7-3
J: TRBJ2-1

DNA: TGTGCCAGCATCCTGGGGACCTTAGGCTATGGCTACACCTTC
CDR3: CASILGTLGYGYTF
size: .
D: .
V: TRBV2
J: TRBJ1-2

DNA: TGTGCCAGCAGCCCAGGGGAGGGGTATGGCTACACCTTC
CDR3: CASSPGEGYGYTF
size: .
D: .
V: TRBV11-2
J: TRBJ1-2

DNA: TGTGCCAGTAGTATGTCTGGGGGCGACACCGGGGAGCTGTTTTTT
CDR3: CASSMSGGDTGELFF
size: .
D: .
V: TRBV19
J: TRBJ2-2

DNA: TGTGCCAGCAGCTTAGATTCTTCGGGACTAGCCTTCGATGAGCAGTTCTTC
CDR3: CASSLDSSGLAFDEQFF
size: .
D: TRBD2
V: TRBV11-2
J: TRBJ2-1

DNA: TGTGCCAGCAGCTACAAAGTGGGCACTGAAGCTTTCTTT
CDR3: CASSYKVGTEAFF
size: .
D: .
V: TRBV11-2
J: TRBJ1-1

DNA: TGTGCCAGCAGTGGCGCAGGGGGGGAGACCCAGTACTTC
CDR3: CASSGAGGETQYF
size: .
D: .
V: TRBV2
J: TRBJ2-5

DNA: TGTGCCAGCAGCTTGACAGGATCTAACTATGGCTACACCTTC
CDR3: CASSLTGSNYGYTF
size: few
D: .
V: TRBV7-6
J: TRBJ1-2

DNA: TGTGCCAGCAGCTTAGATCGTGGGACACAATGGGAGACCCAGTACTTC
CDR3: CASSLDRGTQWETQYF
size: .
D: .
V: TRBV11-2
J: TRBJ2-5

DNA: TGTGCCAGCAGTTTATCGGACCGGAAGACTGGCTACACCTTC
CDR3: CASSLSDRKTGYTF
size: .
D: .
V: TRBV27
J: TRBJ1-2

DNA: TGTGCCAGTAGTATCTCTGGCATGGCTGAAGCTTTCTTT
CDR3: CASSISGMAEAFF
size: .
D: .
V: TRBV19
J: TRBJ1-1

DNA: TGTGCCAGCGGACCTACAGGGAATACGCAGTATTTT
CDR3: CASGPTGNTQYF
size: .
D: .
V: TRBV6-6
J: TRBJ2-3

DNA: TGTGCCTGGAGCCATAATCAGATTAGCACAGATACGCAGTATTTT
CDR3: CAWSHNQISTDTQYF
size: .
D: .
V: TRBV30
J: TRBJ2-3

DNA: TGTGCCAGCAGCTTACTCTATCAAGAGACCCAGTACTTC
CDR3: CASSLLYQETQYF
size: .
D: .
V: TRBV5-4
J: TRBJ2-5

DNA: TGTGCCAGCAGCCCCGGCGGGGCGGGATCGGGTACGCAGTATTTT
CDR3: CASSPGGAGSGTQYF
size: .
D: .
V: TRBV28
J: TRBJ2-3

DNA: TGTGCCAGCAGTGTAGGGGACAGAAACTATGGCTACACCTTC
CDR3: CASSVGDRNYGYTF
size: once
D: TRBD1
V: TRBV28
J: TRBJ1-2

DNA: TGTGCCAGCAGTGCCTCCCTCCGCATCGGGGGCTACACCTTC
CDR3: CASSASLRIGGYTF
size: .
D: .
V: TRBV6-1
J: TRBJ1-2

DNA: TGTGCCAGCAGCAGGGAAATCGGCAATCAGCCCCAGCATTTT
CDR3: CASSREIGNQPQHF
size: .
D: .
V: TRBV4-2
J: TRBJ1-5

DNA: TGTGCCAGCAGCTTAGGGCCTATCGGCGAGCAGTACTTC
CDR3: CASSLGPIGEQYF
size: .
D: .
V: TRBV11-3
J: TRBJ2-7

DNA: TGTGCCAGCAGCTCGGAAGAGGGAAACATTCAGTACTTC
CDR3: CASSSEEGNIQYF
size: .
D: .
V: TRBV7-3
J: TRBJ2-4